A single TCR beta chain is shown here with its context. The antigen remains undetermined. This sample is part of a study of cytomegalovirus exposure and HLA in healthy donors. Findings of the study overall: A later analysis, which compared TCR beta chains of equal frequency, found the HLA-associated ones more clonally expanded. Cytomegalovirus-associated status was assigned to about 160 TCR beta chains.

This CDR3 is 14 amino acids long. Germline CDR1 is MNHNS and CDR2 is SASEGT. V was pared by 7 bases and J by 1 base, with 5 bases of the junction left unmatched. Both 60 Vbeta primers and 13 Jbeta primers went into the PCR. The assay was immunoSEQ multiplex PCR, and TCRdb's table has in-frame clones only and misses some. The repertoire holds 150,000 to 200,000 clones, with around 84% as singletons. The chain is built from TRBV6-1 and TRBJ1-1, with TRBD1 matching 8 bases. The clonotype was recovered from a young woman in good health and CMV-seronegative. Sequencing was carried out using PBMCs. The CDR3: CASTRQGRNTEAFF. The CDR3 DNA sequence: TGTGCCAGCACCAGACAGGGGAGGAACACTGAAGCTTTCTTT.